This passage covers 19 T cell receptor beta chains from one sample sequenced in a study of vaccination and CD4 T cells after COVID-19. The sample's treatment: approximately nine-day PBMC culture with coronavirus spike peptide pools or control peptides (ViraFEST assay). Cultured CD4+ T-cell DNA underwent Oncomine TCR Beta short-read sequencing. In TCRdb, the PCR reads were re-called with MiXCR into one record per CDR3 protein. The table shows around 10,000 distinct CDR3 sequences, with about two thirds occurring only once. For these receptors, no antigen is known. The specimen was CD4+ T cells from blood, cultured in vitro, collected before SARS-CoV-2 vaccination. The receptors come from a human donor who had recovered from COVID-19.

This clonotype has just one count. This chain connects TRBV10-3 to TRBJ2-5, with a weak D call TRBD1 (5 bases). Germline CDR1 and CDR2: ENHRY and SYGVKD. The V gene lost 3 bases and the J gene lost 2 bases, with 7 bases spanning the gap. This CDR3 comprises 13 residues. The CDR3 DNA reads TGTGCCATCAGTGATCGACAGCAAGAGACCCAGTACTTC. Amino acids: CAISDRQQETQYF.

The J gene is TRBJ1-2, the V gene TRBV5-5, with TRBD1 matching 7 bases. Germline V gene sequence: CDR1 SGHKS, CDR2 YYEKEE (reference sequence). The CDR3 covers 13 residues. The V segment lost 5 bases and the J segment 7 bases; nucleotides outside the gene matches: 8. This chain's CDR3 is CASRSEGAGGYTF. CDR3 DNA: TGTGCCAGCAGATCTGAGGGGGCCGGTGGCTACACCTTC.

The rearrangement uses TRBV20-1 and TRBJ1-2, with 8 bases fitting TRBD1. CDR1 and CDR2 (germline): DFQATT, SNEGSKA (reference sequence). The CDR3 runs to 16 residues. V was pared by 6 bases and J by 1 base, with 13 bases of the junction left unmatched. The DNA for the CDR3 is TGCAGTGCCCCCAATTCGGGACAGGAAATTAACTATGGCTACACCTTC. It yields the protein CSAPNSGQEINYGYTF.

This clonotype appeared a few times. The V gene is TRBV6-2 or TRBV6-3, the J gene TRBJ2-3, with 11 nucleotides matching TRBD2. The CDR3 sequence is 14 residues long. V shed 2 bases, J shed 9 bases, and the junction held 4 bases outside the gene matches. CDR1 and CDR2 from the germline V gene are MNHEY and SVGEGT. CDR3 in DNA: TGTGCCAGCAGTTACGTAGCGGGAGGGCGGACGCAGTATTTT. This encodes CASSYVAGGRTQYF.

The V call is TRBV3-1, the J call TRBJ2-3, with 9 nucleotides matching TRBD2. CDR1 is LGHDT and CDR2 is YNNKEL in the germline V gene (reference sequence). Germline trimming cut 1 base from V and 4 bases from J; bases unmatched to any gene: 12. CDR3 length equals 18 residues. CDR3 in amino acids: CASSQGFAGGPGSDTQYF. CDR3 bases: TGTGCCAGCAGCCAAGGGTTTGCGGGAGGGCCCGGATCAGATACGCAGTATTTT.

The gene calls are TRBV6-5 and TRBJ2-2, with TRBD1 as a possible D gene (5 bases). The V gene's germline CDR1 is MNHEY and CDR2 SVGAGI. The V end lost 3 bases, the J end lost 1 base, and 9 bases lay between the germline ends. The CDR3 covers 15 residues. CDR3 region: CASSYGAENTGELFF. CDR3 coding DNA: TGTGCCAGCAGTTATGGGGCGGAGAACACCGGGGAGCTGTTTTTT.

The chain recombines TRBV20-1 with TRBJ2-3; D gene unclear. The germline V gene encodes CDR1 DFQATT and CDR2 SNEGSKA (reference sequence). V was cut by 2 bases and J by 3 bases, with 6 bases left in between. This CDR3 comprises 12 residues. CDR3 nucleotides: TGCAGTGCTAGAAGTGGGACAGATACGCAGTATTTT. This translates into CSARSGTDTQYF.

This clonotype has a handful of counts. The genes are TRBV7-2 and TRBJ2-5, with 7 bases fitting TRBD1. The CDR3 spans 13 residues. The ends lost 1 base at V and 4 bases at J; junction bases unmatched: 0. The V gene's germline CDR1 is SGHTA and CDR2 FQGNSA. The CDR3, as DNA: TGTGCCAGCAGCTTAGACAGGGGAGAGACCCAGTACTTC. Amino acid sequence: CASSLDRGETQYF.

This clonotype was found a few times. The chain joins TRBV27 to TRBJ2-5, with D tentatively TRBD1 (5 bases). The germline gives CDR1 MNHEY, CDR2 SMNVEV (reference sequence). Trimming removed 3 bases at V and 4 bases at J, with 15 bases between. This CDR3 contains 15 residues. CDR3 DNA: TGTGCCAGCAGTTTCAGGGTGGGTTGGGGAGAGACCCAGTACTTC. Amino acid sequence: CASSFRVGWGETQYF.

The rearrangement uses TRBV5-1 and TRBJ2-1, with 7 positions matching TRBD2. Germline-derived CDR1 and CDR2 are SGHRS and YFSETQ. This CDR3 is built from 13 residues. Losses at the gene ends were 4 bases for V and 15 bases for J; bases not matched to a gene: 13. CDR3 in DNA: TGCGCCAGCAGCGAAGCGGGGAGGGAGAGCGGGTTCTTC. Its translation: CASSEAGRESGFF.

The chain uses TRBV6-5 and TRBJ2-7, with D maybe TRBD1 (6 bases). CDR1 is MNHEY and CDR2 is SVGAGI in the germline V gene. The CDR3 covers 15 residues. V dropped 2 bases and J dropped 4 bases, with 15 bases sitting between them. The CDR3 loop is CASSYPAGAEYEQYF. DNA of the CDR3: TGTGCCAGCAGTTACCCCGCAGGGGCCGAGTACGAGCAGTACTTC.

The chain is built from TRBV7-9 and TRBJ2-2; D is unclear. CDR1 and CDR2 (germline): SEHNR, FQNEAQ (reference sequence). The CDR3 runs to 15 residues. V lost 6 bases and J 3 bases, leaving 14 bases between the germline ends. This chain's CDR3 is CASSPNRADTGELFF. CDR3 DNA sequence: TGTGCCAGCAGTCCCAACCGCGCGGACACCGGGGAGCTGTTTTTT. The full variable domain, in which reference TRBV7-9 and TRBJ2-2 provide the parts outside the CDR3, is DTGVSQNPRHKITKRGQNVTFRCDPISEHNRLYWYRQTLGQGPEFLTYFQNEAQLEKSRLLSDRFSAERPKGSFSTLEIQRTEQGDSAMYLCASSPNRADTGELFFGEGSRLTVL.

V usage is TRBV7-6 and J usage is TRBJ2-7, with 8 bases fitting TRBD2. Germline V gene lookup returns CDR1 SGHVS and CDR2 FNYEAQ. This CDR3 has 16 residues. The trim removed 1 base at V and 5 bases at J, leaving 10 bases unmatched. This chain's CDR3 is CASSLEETSGPDEQYF. The CDR3 coding sequence is TGTGCCAGCAGCTTAGAAGAAACTAGCGGACCAGACGAGCAGTACTTC.

J is TRBJ2-3 and V is TRBV20-1; the D gene is possibly TRBD2 (5 bases). CDR1 and CDR2 from the germline V gene are DFQATT and SNEGSKA (reference sequence). There are 12 residues in the CDR3. CDR3 sequence reads: CSADGSLSEQYF. CDR3 sequence (DNA): TGCTCAGCGGACGGTTCCCTATCTGAGCAGTATTTT.

This chain uses TRBV2 with TRBJ2-5, with 9 bases lining up with TRBD2. CDR3 size: 16 residues. V shed 6 bases and J 5 bases; nucleotides not matched to a gene: 13. CDR1 and CDR2 (germline): SNHLY, FYNNEI. DNA for the CDR3: TGTGCCAGCAGCCTTATAGCGGGAGCCGGCGGGGAGACCCAGTACTTC. Amino acids: CASSLIAGAGGETQYF.

This chain uses TRBV6-2 or TRBV6-3 with TRBJ1-5, with 8 bases identical to TRBD1. Trimming removed 8 bases from V and 3 bases from J; junction bases left unmatched: 12. The CDR3 length is 16 residues. Germline V lookup: CDR1 MNHEY, CDR2 SVGEGT. The CDR3 DNA sequence: TGTGCCAGCGGACCAGGGGGCGCAATACCCAATCAGCCCCAGCATTTT. Its translation is CASGPGGAIPNQPQHF.

This chain connects TRBV5-5 to TRBJ1-5; TRBD1 might be the D (6 bases). The CDR3 totals 15 residues. Per germline, CDR1 SGHKS and CDR2 YYEKEE (reference sequence). V was trimmed by 2 bases and J by 0 bases, leaving 9 bases between them. The CDR3 DNA follows: TGTGCCAGCAGCTTCGTACAGGGTAGCAATCAGCCCCAGCATTTT. Amino acid sequence: CASSFVQGSNQPQHF.

V and J are TRBV6-5 and TRBJ2-7, with TRBD2 identical over 14 bases. V shed 0 bases and J 4 bases; nucleotides not matched to a gene: 5. Germline V gene lookup returns CDR1 MNHEY and CDR2 SVGAGI. The CDR3 consists of 17 residues. CDR3 protein: CASSYSTSGRVKYEQYF. The CDR3 bases are TGTGCCAGCAGTTACTCGACTAGCGGGAGGGTGAAATACGAGCAGTACTTC.

The chain uses TRBV19 and TRBJ2-1; D is undetermined. The CDR3 length is 12 residues. Germline values: CDR1 LNHDA, CDR2 SQIVND (reference sequence). Trimming shortened V by 5 bases and J by 9 bases, and 11 bases separated the two germline ends. DNA for the CDR3: TGTGCCAGTAGTTCTAGTATCAGTGAGCAGTTCTTC. Residues: CASSSSISEQFF.